This TCR beta chain was captured by sequencing in a study of beta chain features in type 1 diabetes. Study findings and constraints: Shortening of TCRB CDR3s, moderate but significant, appeared in all four CD4+ subsets of Type 1 diabetes patients. Patients with type 1 diabetes showed fewer VDJ junction insertions and more deletions.

Sequenced material consisted of expressed TCRB transcripts (all of the isolated RNA was reverse transcribed). The protocol was immunoSEQ multiplex PCR, while the TCRdb copy is restricted to in-frame clones and leaves out a portion. The table lists roughly 240,000 clones, 68% of them singletons. Remarks on this clone: As yet, its antigen is unknown.

Germline V gene data show CDR1 as SGHAT and CDR2 as FQNNGV. This CDR3 spans 18 amino acids. The junction had 16 bases not matched to a gene; V was cut back by 5 bases and J by 5 bases. This chain uses TRBV11-2 with TRBJ2-1, with 9 bases lining up with TRBD1. The receptor's source is a man in his thirties or forties in good health. Material for sequencing was naive CD4+ T cells from blood. The CDR3 bases are TGTGCCAGCAGCCAATTTTGGTGGCGGGACAGGGCGAACAATGAGCAGTTCTTC. It is translated as CASSQFWWRDRANNEQFF.